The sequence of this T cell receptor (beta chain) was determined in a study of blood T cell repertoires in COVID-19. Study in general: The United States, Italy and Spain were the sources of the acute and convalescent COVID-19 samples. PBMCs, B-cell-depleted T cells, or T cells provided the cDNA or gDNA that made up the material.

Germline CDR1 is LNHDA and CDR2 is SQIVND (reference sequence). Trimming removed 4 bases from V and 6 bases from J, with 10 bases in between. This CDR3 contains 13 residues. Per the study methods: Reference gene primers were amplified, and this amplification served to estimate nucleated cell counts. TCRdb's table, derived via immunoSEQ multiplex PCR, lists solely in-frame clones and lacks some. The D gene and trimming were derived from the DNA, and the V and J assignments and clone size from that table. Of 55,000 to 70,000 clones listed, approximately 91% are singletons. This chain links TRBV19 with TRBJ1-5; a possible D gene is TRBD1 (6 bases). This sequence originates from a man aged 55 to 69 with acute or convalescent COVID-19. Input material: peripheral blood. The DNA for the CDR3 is TGTGCCAGTAGTACAGGGGAAGGTCAGCCCCAGCATTTT. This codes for CASSTGEGQPQHF.